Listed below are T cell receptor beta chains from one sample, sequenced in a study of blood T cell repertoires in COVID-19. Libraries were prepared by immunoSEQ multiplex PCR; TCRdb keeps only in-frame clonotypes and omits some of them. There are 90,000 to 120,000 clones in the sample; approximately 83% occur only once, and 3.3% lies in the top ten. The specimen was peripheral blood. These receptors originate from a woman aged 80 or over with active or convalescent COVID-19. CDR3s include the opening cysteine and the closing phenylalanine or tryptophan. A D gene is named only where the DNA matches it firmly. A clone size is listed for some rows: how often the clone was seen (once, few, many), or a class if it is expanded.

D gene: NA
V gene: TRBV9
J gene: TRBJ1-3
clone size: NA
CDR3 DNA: TGTGCCAGCAGCGTAGACCAACTGGACACTGGAAACACCATATATTTT
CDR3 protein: CASSVDQLDTGNTIYF

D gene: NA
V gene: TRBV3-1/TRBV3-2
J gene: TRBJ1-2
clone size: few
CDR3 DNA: TGTGCCAGCAGCCAAGGTTCGACAGGCCGACTGGGCTATGGCTACACCTTC
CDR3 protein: CASSQGSTGRLGYGYTF

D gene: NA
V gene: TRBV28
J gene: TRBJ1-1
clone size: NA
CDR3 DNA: TGTGCCAGCAGTGAGCGGACTGAAGCTTTCTTT
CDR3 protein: CASSERTEAFF

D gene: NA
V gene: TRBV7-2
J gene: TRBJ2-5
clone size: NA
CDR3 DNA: TGTGCCAGCAGCTTAATCGAGGGCTTTGAGACCCAGTACTTC
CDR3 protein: CASSLIEGFETQYF

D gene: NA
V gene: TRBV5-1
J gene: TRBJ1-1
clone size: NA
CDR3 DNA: TGCGCCAGCAGCATATCGACCCAGACAACTGAAGCTTTCTTT
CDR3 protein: CASSISTQTTEAFF

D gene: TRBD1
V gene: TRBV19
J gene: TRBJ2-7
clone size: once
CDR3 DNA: TGTGCCAGTAGTATCCGATCCGGGACAGCAGTCTACGAGCAGTACTTC
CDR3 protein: CASSIRSGTAVYEQYF

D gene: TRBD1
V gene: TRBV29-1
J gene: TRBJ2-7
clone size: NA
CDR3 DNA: TGCAGCGTTGAAATCAGGGGGCGTGGGGAGCAGTACTTC
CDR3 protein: CSVEIRGRGEQYF

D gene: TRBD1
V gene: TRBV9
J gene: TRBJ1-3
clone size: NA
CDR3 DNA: TGTGCCAGCAGCGAGATACAGGGGGCCAGAAACACCATATATTTT
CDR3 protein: CASSEIQGARNTIYF

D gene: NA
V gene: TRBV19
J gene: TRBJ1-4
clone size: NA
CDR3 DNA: TGTGCCAGTAGTATCTTGGGGGCACCTAATGAAAAACTGTTTTTT
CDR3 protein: CASSILGAPNEKLFF

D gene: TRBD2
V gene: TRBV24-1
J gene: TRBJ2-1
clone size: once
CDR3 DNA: TGTGCCACCAGTGATGGTCTAGCGGGATCCTACAATGAGCAGTTCTTC
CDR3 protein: CATSDGLAGSYNEQFF

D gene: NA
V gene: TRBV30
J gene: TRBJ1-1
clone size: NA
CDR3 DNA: TGTGCCTTTAAAGGGGGGGCGACTGAAGCTTTCTTT
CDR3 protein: CAFKGGATEAFF

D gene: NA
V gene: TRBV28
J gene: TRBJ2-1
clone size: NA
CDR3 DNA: TGTGCCAGCGGGGACGCGGGATCCCGTAATGAGCAGTTCTTC
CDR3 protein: CASGDAGSRNEQFF

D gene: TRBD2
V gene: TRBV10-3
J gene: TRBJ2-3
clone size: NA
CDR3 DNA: TGTGCCATCAGTGCCCCCACTAGCGGGGCAGATACGCAGTATTTT
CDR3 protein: CAISAPTSGADTQYF

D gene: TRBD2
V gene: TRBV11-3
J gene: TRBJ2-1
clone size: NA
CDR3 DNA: TGTGCCAGCAGCCACGGACTAGCGGGGTGGAATGAGCAGTTCTTC
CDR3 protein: CASSHGLAGWNEQFF

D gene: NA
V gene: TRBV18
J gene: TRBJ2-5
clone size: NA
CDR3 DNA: TGTGCCAGCTCACCTAGCGCGGAGACCCAGTACTTC
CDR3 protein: CASSPSAETQYF

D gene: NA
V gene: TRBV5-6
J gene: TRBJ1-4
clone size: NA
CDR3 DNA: TGTGCCAGCAGCTTGGGCAGGGGTAATGAAAAACTGTTTTTT
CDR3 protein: CASSLGRGNEKLFF

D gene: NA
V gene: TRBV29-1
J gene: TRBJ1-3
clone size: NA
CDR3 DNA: TGCAGCGTTGGAGAAGGAGGGAGCTCTGGAAACACCATATATTTT
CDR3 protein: CSVGEGGSSGNTIYF

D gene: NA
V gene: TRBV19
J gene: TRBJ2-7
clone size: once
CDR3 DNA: TGTGCCAGTGGAAAGCAGGTCCACGACGAGCAGTACTTC
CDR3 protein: CASGKQVHDEQYF

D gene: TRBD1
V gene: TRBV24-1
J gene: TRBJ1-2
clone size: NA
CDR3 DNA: TGTGCCACCAGTGATTCTGATGGACAGGGGGCAGGGTATGGCTACACCTTC
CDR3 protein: CATSDSDGQGAGYGYTF

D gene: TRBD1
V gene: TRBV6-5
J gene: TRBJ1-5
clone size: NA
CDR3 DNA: TGTGCCAGCAGTCACAGGGGGCCTCAGCCCCAGCATTTT
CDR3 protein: CASSHRGPQPQHF

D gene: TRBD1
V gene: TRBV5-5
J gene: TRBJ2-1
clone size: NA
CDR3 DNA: TGTGCCAGCAGCTATCGGACAGGGCCCTACAATGAGCAGTTCTTC
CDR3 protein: CASSYRTGPYNEQFF

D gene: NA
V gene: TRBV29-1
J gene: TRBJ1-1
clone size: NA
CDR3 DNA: TGCAGCGCAGAGATACACAGGTTCACTGAAGCTTTCTTT
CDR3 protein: CSAEIHRFTEAFF

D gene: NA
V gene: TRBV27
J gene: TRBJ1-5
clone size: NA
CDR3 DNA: TGTGCCAGCAGTATAAATAGCAATCAGCCCCAGCATTTT
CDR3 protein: CASSINSNQPQHF

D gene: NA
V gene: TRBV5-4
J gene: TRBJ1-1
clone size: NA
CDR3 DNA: TGTGCCAGCACCAAGATAGGGGGTGGGAACACTGAAGCTTTCTTT
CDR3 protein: CASTKIGGGNTEAFF

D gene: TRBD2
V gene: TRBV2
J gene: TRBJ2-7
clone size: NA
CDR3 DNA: TGTGCCAGCAGTGAGCCCAGCGGGGGGCGCAGCTCCTACGAGCAGTACTTC
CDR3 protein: CASSEPSGGRSSYEQYF

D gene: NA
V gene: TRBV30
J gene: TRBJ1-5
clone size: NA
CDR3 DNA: TGTGCCTGGAGTGCCCGGGGTACTAACAATCAGCCCCAGCATTTT
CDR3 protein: CAWSARGTNNQPQHF

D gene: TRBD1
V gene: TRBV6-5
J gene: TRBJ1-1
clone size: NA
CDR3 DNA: TGTGCCAGTGAACGAGCCGGGACAGTGAACACTGAAGCTTTCTTT
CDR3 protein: CASERAGTVNTEAFF

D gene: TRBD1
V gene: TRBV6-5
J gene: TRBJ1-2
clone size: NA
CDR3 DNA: TGTGCCAGCAGGACGGGGACAGTTTTAGGCTACACCTTC
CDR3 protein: CASRTGTVLGYTF

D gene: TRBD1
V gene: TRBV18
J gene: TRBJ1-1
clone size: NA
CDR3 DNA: TGTGCCAGCTCACGGGACAGGGGGAAAGGTAGCACTGAAGCTTTCTTT
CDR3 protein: CASSRDRGKGSTEAFF

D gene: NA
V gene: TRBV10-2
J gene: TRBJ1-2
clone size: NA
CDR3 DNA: TGCGCCAGCGCAAAGGACAGCTATGGCTACACCTTC
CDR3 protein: CASAKDSYGYTF